This is a list of T cell receptor beta chains from one sample in a study of blood T cell repertoires in COVID-19. TCRdb's table, derived via immunoSEQ multiplex PCR, lists solely in-frame clones and lacks some. This sample has roughly 76,000 clones, with around 85% found just once. The specimen sequenced was peripheral blood. All receptors come from a man aged 30 to 45 with acute or convalescent COVID-19. Each CDR3 is given with its conserved first and last residue. A D gene is named only where the DNA matches it firmly. Not all rows give a size; the values are once, few, many and, for expanded clones, a class.

v_call: TRBV21-1; d_call: .; j_call: TRBJ2-1; cdr3_length: 11; clone_size: few; cdr3_aa: CASSKGLEQFF; cdr3_nt: TGTGCCAGCAGCAAAGGGCTCGAGCAGTTCTTC
v_call: TRBV4-3; d_call: TRBD1; j_call: TRBJ2-1; cdr3_length: 13; clone_size: .; cdr3_aa: CAGPDRERSEQFF; cdr3_nt: TGCGCCGGCCCGGACAGGGAAAGGAGTGAGCAGTTCTTC
v_call: TRBV11-2; d_call: .; j_call: TRBJ1-1; cdr3_length: 14; clone_size: .; cdr3_aa: CASSLGGGHTEAFF; cdr3_nt: TGTGCCAGCAGCTTAGGAGGCGGTCACACTGAAGCTTTCTTT
v_call: TRBV27; d_call: TRBD2; j_call: TRBJ2-1; cdr3_length: 14; clone_size: .; cdr3_aa: CASSLLADSNEQFF; cdr3_nt: TGTGCCAGCAGTTTGCTAGCGGATTCCAATGAGCAGTTCTTC
v_call: TRBV28; d_call: .; j_call: TRBJ1-1; cdr3_length: 13; clone_size: .; cdr3_aa: CASSSGQNTEAFF; cdr3_nt: TGTGCCAGCAGTTCCGGACAGAACACTGAAGCTTTCTTT
v_call: TRBV7-6; d_call: .; j_call: TRBJ2-1; cdr3_length: 11; clone_size: .; cdr3_aa: CASSLGTVTFF; cdr3_nt: TGTGCCAGCAGCTTAGGAACAGTTACGTTCTTC
v_call: TRBV11-2; d_call: TRBD1; j_call: TRBJ1-1; cdr3_length: 11; clone_size: .; cdr3_aa: CASSTGTVAFF; cdr3_nt: TGTGCCAGCAGTACCGGGACAGTAGCTTTCTTT
v_call: TRBV11-2; d_call: .; j_call: TRBJ1-4; cdr3_length: 15; clone_size: once; cdr3_aa: CASSSRGAPNEKLFF; cdr3_nt: TGTGCCAGCAGCTCCCGGGGGGCCCCAAATGAAAAACTGTTTTTT
v_call: TRBV2; d_call: TRBD2; j_call: TRBJ2-3; cdr3_length: 17; clone_size: .; cdr3_aa: CASSPRTSGLVADTQYF; cdr3_nt: TGTGCCAGCAGTCCTAGGACTAGCGGGCTGGTAGCAGATACGCAGTATTTT
v_call: TRBV12-3/TRBV12-4; d_call: .; j_call: TRBJ1-4; cdr3_length: 12; clone_size: .; cdr3_aa: CASSFRTGKLFF; cdr3_nt: TGTGCCAGCAGTTTCCGGACTGGAAAACTGTTTTTT
v_call: TRBV7-6; d_call: TRBD1; j_call: TRBJ1-1; cdr3_length: 11; clone_size: .; cdr3_aa: CASSLGTGTFF; cdr3_nt: TGTGCCAGCAGCTTGGGGACAGGGACTTTCTTT
v_call: TRBV9; d_call: .; j_call: TRBJ2-7; cdr3_length: 14; clone_size: .; cdr3_aa: CASSVDPGTYEQYF; cdr3_nt: TGTGCCAGCAGCGTAGATCCAGGAACCTACGAGCAGTACTTC
v_call: TRBV10-3; d_call: .; j_call: TRBJ2-7; cdr3_length: 14; clone_size: .; cdr3_aa: CAIREALTHYEQYF; cdr3_nt: TGTGCCATCAGGGAGGCACTAACCCACTACGAGCAGTACTTC
v_call: TRBV10-3; d_call: TRBD1; j_call: TRBJ2-5; cdr3_length: 16; clone_size: .; cdr3_aa: CATGQSSQDGKETQYF; cdr3_nt: TGTGCCACGGGACAGTCCAGTCAAGACGGAAAAGAGACCCAGTACTTC
v_call: TRBV29-1; d_call: TRBD1; j_call: TRBJ2-7; cdr3_length: 13; clone_size: .; cdr3_aa: CSAARGQGYEQYF; cdr3_nt: TGCAGCGCCGCTCGGGGACAGGGCTACGAGCAGTACTTC
v_call: TRBV28; d_call: .; j_call: TRBJ1-1; cdr3_length: 10; clone_size: .; cdr3_aa: CASAEGRSFF; cdr3_nt: TGTGCCAGCGCGGAGGGCCGGTCTTTCTTT
v_call: TRBV24-1; d_call: .; j_call: TRBJ2-1; cdr3_length: 13; clone_size: .; cdr3_aa: CATSPAGLNEQFF; cdr3_nt: TGTGCCACCAGTCCTGCGGGGCTTAATGAGCAGTTCTTC
v_call: TRBV6-5; d_call: TRBD1; j_call: TRBJ2-2; cdr3_length: 15; clone_size: .; cdr3_aa: CASMPGTGETGELFF; cdr3_nt: TGTGCCAGCATGCCTGGGACAGGGGAAACCGGGGAGCTGTTTTTT
v_call: TRBV7-2; d_call: TRBD2; j_call: TRBJ2-1; cdr3_length: 16; clone_size: few; cdr3_aa: CASSARGLAGGNEQFF; cdr3_nt: TGTGCCAGCAGCGCGAGGGGACTAGCGGGAGGCAATGAGCAGTTCTTC
v_call: TRBV28; d_call: .; j_call: TRBJ1-5; cdr3_length: 16; clone_size: few; cdr3_aa: CASSLGGGGRNQPQHF; cdr3_nt: TGTGCCAGCAGTTTAGGCGGCGGGGGCCGCAATCAGCCCCAGCATTTT
v_call: TRBV9; d_call: TRBD2; j_call: TRBJ2-7; cdr3_length: 14; clone_size: few; cdr3_aa: CASSVSGTVDEQYF; cdr3_nt: TGTGCCAGCAGCGTCAGCGGGACCGTCGACGAGCAGTACTTC
v_call: TRBV27; d_call: TRBD2; j_call: TRBJ2-7; cdr3_length: 15; clone_size: .; cdr3_aa: CASSPLAGASYEQYF; cdr3_nt: TGTGCCAGCAGTCCCCTAGCGGGAGCGTCCTACGAGCAGTACTTC
v_call: TRBV7-3; d_call: .; j_call: TRBJ2-1; cdr3_length: 15; clone_size: .; cdr3_aa: CASSPSGQSYNEQFF; cdr3_nt: TGTGCCAGCAGCCCCAGCGGGCAGTCCTACAATGAGCAGTTCTTC
v_call: TRBV19; d_call: .; j_call: TRBJ2-1; cdr3_length: 13; clone_size: .; cdr3_aa: CASSIGRVNEQFF; cdr3_nt: TGTGCCAGTAGCATCGGCCGGGTGAATGAGCAGTTCTTC
v_call: TRBV5-6; d_call: TRBD2; j_call: TRBJ2-1; cdr3_length: 13; clone_size: .; cdr3_aa: CATGLAGANEQFF; cdr3_nt: TGTGCCACAGGACTAGCGGGAGCCAATGAGCAGTTCTTC
v_call: TRBV30; d_call: TRBD1; j_call: TRBJ2-5; cdr3_length: 16; clone_size: .; cdr3_aa: CAWSGYGTDDQETQYF; cdr3_nt: TGTGCCTGGAGCGGATACGGGACAGACGACCAAGAGACCCAGTACTTC
v_call: TRBV10-3; d_call: TRBD2; j_call: TRBJ2-3; cdr3_length: 15; clone_size: .; cdr3_aa: CAIRTSGGRTDTQYF; cdr3_nt: TGTGCCATCAGGACTAGCGGGGGACGCACAGATACGCAGTATTTT
v_call: TRBV19; d_call: TRBD1; j_call: TRBJ2-6; cdr3_length: 16; clone_size: .; cdr3_aa: CASSGQGISGANVLTF; cdr3_nt: TGTGCCAGTAGCGGACAGGGAATTTCTGGGGCCAACGTCCTGACTTTC
v_call: TRBV7-8; d_call: TRBD2; j_call: TRBJ2-7; cdr3_length: 15; clone_size: .; cdr3_aa: CASTKKAGSPYEQYF; cdr3_nt: TGTGCCAGCACCAAAAAAGCGGGAAGCCCCTACGAGCAGTACTTC
v_call: TRBV7-2; d_call: .; j_call: TRBJ2-3; cdr3_length: 12; clone_size: .; cdr3_aa: CASTTGSDTQYF; cdr3_nt: TGTGCCAGCACTACAGGGTCGGATACGCAGTATTTT
v_call: TRBV4-1; d_call: TRBD2; j_call: TRBJ2-1; cdr3_length: 15; clone_size: .; cdr3_aa: CASSRVTSGDNEQFF; cdr3_nt: TGCGCCAGCAGCCGAGTGACTAGCGGGGACAATGAGCAGTTCTTC
v_call: TRBV28; d_call: .; j_call: TRBJ2-7; cdr3_length: 12; clone_size: .; cdr3_aa: CASSLLAYEQYF; cdr3_nt: TGTGCCAGCAGTTTACTGGCTTACGAGCAGTACTTC
v_call: TRBV10-3; d_call: .; j_call: TRBJ2-7; cdr3_length: 12; clone_size: .; cdr3_aa: CAIKGVQGEQYF; cdr3_nt: TGTGCCATCAAGGGCGTACAGGGCGAGCAGTACTTC